The 21 T cell receptor beta chains reported below all come from one sample, sequenced in a study of cytotoxic CD8 clonotypes in ibrutinib-treated CLL. The repertoire was sequenced with immunoSEQ multiplex PCR; TCRdb's copy has only in-frame clones and lacks some. The sample lists some 200,000 clones, around three quarters occurring once. Sequenced here: PBMCs, sampled after 24 months of ibrutinib treatment. The receptors stem from a human donor with chronic lymphocytic leukemia.

V and J are TRBV30 and TRBJ2-3; D perhaps matches TRBD2 (6 bases). V was shortened by 0 bases and J by 0 bases, with 10 bases between the two germline ends. Germline CDR1 reads GTSNPN; CDR2 reads SVGIG (reference sequence). The CDR3 length is 15 residues. This chain's CDR3 is CAWSVGGTSTDTQYF. The CDR3, as DNA: TGTGCCTGGAGTGTGGGTGGGACTAGCACAGATACGCAGTATTTT.

This clone was seen once. The chain employs TRBV18 and TRBJ2-6, with a tentative D call TRBD1 (6 bases). The CDR3 is made up of 16 amino acids. Germline CDR1 reads KGHSH; CDR2 reads LQKENI. The V and J ends lost 4 bases and 0 bases respectively, with 10 bases between them. CDR3 sequence (DNA): TGTGCCAGCTCACGTACAGGGTCCTCTGGGGCCAACGTCCTGACTTTC. Amino acid sequence: CASSRTGSSGANVLTF. The complete variable domain, with remaining parts taken from reference TRBV18 and TRBJ2-6, reads NAGVMQNPRHLVRRRGQEARLRCSPMKGHSHVYWYRQLPEEGLKFMVYLQKENIIDESGMPKERFSAEFPKEGPSILRIQQVVRGDSAAYFCASSRTGSSGANVLTFGAGSRLTVL.

This chain uses TRBV30 with TRBJ2-3, with 7 bases matching TRBD1. The ends lost 2 bases at V and 2 bases at J; junction bases unmatched: 7. CDR1 is GTSNPN and CDR2 is SVGIG in the germline V gene (reference sequence). The CDR3 spans 15 residues. CDR3 DNA: TGTGCCTGGAGTACCCGGACAGGTGACACAGATACGCAGTATTTT. The encoded protein is CAWSTRTGDTDTQYF.

In this sample, this clone turned up once. V and J are TRBV5-4 and TRBJ2-5; 10 bases match TRBD1. The CDR3 consists of 15 residues. Trimming at V came to 4 bases and at J to 6 bases, leaving 9 bases not matched to a gene. Germline V gives CDR1 SGHNT, CDR2 YYREEE (reference sequence). CDR3 sequence reads: CASSRDRGLLKTQYF. CDR3 nucleotides: TGTGCCAGCAGCCGGGACAGGGGACTCTTAAAGACCCAGTACTTC.

The chain combines TRBV27 with TRBJ2-3, with TRBD1 as a possible D gene (6 bases). CDR3 length equals 14 residues. From germline, CDR1 is MNHEY and CDR2 SMNVEV (reference sequence). Trimming stripped 7 bases from V and 3 bases from J, with 14 bases between. The DNA for the CDR3 is TGTGCCAGCAAGCTTCTCACAGGGACAGATACGCAGTATTTT. Translation gives CASKLLTGTDTQYF.

The genes are TRBV4-3 and TRBJ2-7, with 13 bases matching TRBD2. The CDR3 extends over 16 amino acids. The V gene's germline CDR1 is LGHNA and CDR2 YSLEER. With 3 bases clipped from V and 3 bases from J, the junction kept 5 bases outside the gene matches. The CDR3 sequence: CASSQGLAGRFYEQYF. The DNA for the CDR3 is TGCGCCAGCAGCCAGGGACTAGCGGGACGATTCTACGAGCAGTACTTC.

The genes are TRBV15 and TRBJ2-7; 7 bases are shared with TRBD2. The CDR3 covers 14 residues. The ends lost 0 bases at V and 3 bases at J; junction bases unmatched: 2. Per germline, CDR1 LNHNV and CDR2 YYDKDF (reference sequence). CDR3: CATSRDRGGYEQYF. In DNA form, the CDR3 reads TGTGCCACCAGCAGAGATCGCGGGGGCTACGAGCAGTACTTC. Full variable domain (remainder filled in from reference TRBV15 and TRBJ2-7): DAMVIQNPRYQVTQFGKPVTLSCSQTLNHNVMYWYQQKSSQAPKLLFHYYDKDFNNEADTPDNFQSRRPNTSFCFLDIRSPGLGDTAMYLCATSRDRGGYEQYFGPGTRLTVT.

This clone was seen a few times. The chain uses TRBV9 and TRBJ1-2; no clear D gene. The V end was cut by 1 base, the J end by 1 base, with 2 bases between. Germline V gives CDR1 SGDLS, CDR2 YYNGEE. The CDR3 consists of 12 residues. Written as DNA, the CDR3 is TGTGCCAGCAGCGTACGTAACTATGGCTACACCTTC. Its translation is CASSVRNYGYTF.

CDR3 sequence reads: CATRLTGGNEKLFF. The CDR3 coding sequence is TGTGCCACCAGATTGACAGGCGGGAATGAAAAACTGTTTTTT. The chain links TRBV15 to TRBJ1-4, with D possibly being TRBD1 (6 bases). V gave up 6 bases and J gave up 5 bases, with 13 bases separating them. The CDR3 contains 14 residues. CDR1 and CDR2 from the germline V gene are LNHNV and YYDKDF (reference sequence).

The J gene is TRBJ2-1, the V gene TRBV28; D is uncertain. Trimming stripped 5 bases from V and 7 bases from J, with 21 bases between. The CDR3 sequence is 16 residues long. CDR1 MDHEN and CDR2 SYDVKM come from the germline V gene. This CDR3 reads CASSPSLVAGTNEQFF. CDR3 DNA: TGTGCCAGCAGTCCCTCTTTAGTAGCTGGCACGAATGAGCAGTTCTTC.

The V gene is TRBV7-9, the J gene TRBJ2-5; 8 bases are shared with TRBD1. The CDR3 is 16 residues long. The junction had 7 bases not matched to a gene; V was cut back by 4 bases and J by 0 bases. Per the germline V gene, CDR1 is SEHNR and CDR2 is FQNEAQ (reference sequence). The CDR3 spells CASSSPRTGYQETQYF. CDR3 in DNA: TGTGCCAGCAGCTCACCCCGGACAGGGTACCAAGAGACCCAGTACTTC.

The V call is TRBV7-9, the J call TRBJ1-5, with no clear D. The CDR3 totals 17 residues. V was pared by 1 base and J by 0 bases, with 13 bases between. Germline lookup yields CDR1 SEHNR and CDR2 FQNEAQ (reference sequence). CDR3 sequence (DNA): TGTGCCAGCAGCTTAGGTAAAGGTTCGTATAGCAATCAGCCCCAGCATTTT. This gives the protein CASSLGKGSYSNQPQHF. Full variable domain (missing parts from reference TRBV7-9 and TRBJ1-5): DTGVSQNPRHKITKRGQNVTFRCDPISEHNRLYWYRQTLGQGPEFLTYFQNEAQLEKSRLLSDRFSAERPKGSFSTLEIQRTEQGDSAMYLCASSLGKGSYSNQPQHFGDGTRLSIL.

Note on this clone: A read error may account for a junction end that differs from germline. The chain is built from TRBV7-7 and TRBJ2-1; 7 nucleotides agree with TRBD2. The CDR3 consists of 17 residues. Germline assignment: CDR1 SSHAT and CDR2 FNYEAQ (reference sequence). The CDR3 DNA reads TGTGCTAGCAGTTCCAACCCTAGCGGAAGCTCCTACAATGAGCAGTTCTTC. Translating it yields CASSSNPSGSSYNEQFF. Variable domain in full (rest from reference TRBV7-7 and TRBJ2-1): GAGVSQSPRYKVTKRGQDVTLRCDPISSHATLYWYQQALGQGPEFLTYFNYEAQPDKSGLPSDRFSAERPEGSISTLTIQRTEQRDSAMYRCASSSNPSGSSYNEQFFGPGTRLTVL.

As to this clone: The same CDR3 arises from other DNA sequences in this sample as well. The chain combines TRBV11-2 with TRBJ2-7; 14 nucleotides match TRBD2. This CDR3 comprises 15 residues. Trimming removed 5 bases from V and 7 bases from J; junction bases left unmatched: 7. Germline-derived CDR1 and CDR2 are SGHAT and FQNNGV. CDR3 DNA: TGTGCCAGCAGCCCAGGGACTAGCGGGAGACGGGAGCAGTACTTC. This sequence encodes CASSPGTSGRREQYF.

The J gene is TRBJ2-7, the V gene TRBV11-2; D unclear. The CDR3 is 12 amino acids. Germline assignment: CDR1 SGHAT and CDR2 FQNNGV. Deletions cut 2 bases from V and 6 bases from J, with 8 bases between. The CDR3 here is CASSLRVGEQYF. In DNA, the CDR3 is TGTGCCAGCAGCTTACGGGTCGGCGAGCAGTACTTC.

V is TRBV18 and J is TRBJ2-2; TRBD1 aligns across 10 bases. Germline CDR1 KGHSH, CDR2 LQKENI. V trimming: 2 bases; J trimming: 3 bases; junction bases outside the gene matches: 3. The CDR3 loop spans 16 amino acids. CDR3 in amino acids: CASSPTGQGHTGELFF. DNA of the CDR3: TGTGCCAGCTCACCAACGGGACAGGGGCACACCGGGGAGCTGTTTTTT. Full variable domain (missing parts from reference TRBV18 and TRBJ2-2): NAGVMQNPRHLVRRRGQEARLRCSPMKGHSHVYWYRQLPEEGLKFMVYLQKENIIDESGMPKERFSAEFPKEGPSILRIQQVVRGDSAAYFCASSPTGQGHTGELFFGEGSRLTVL.

The chain is built from TRBV28 and TRBJ1-1; 9 positions agree with TRBD1. The CDR3 is 15 amino acids. The V gene end was trimmed by 3 bases and the J gene end by 1 base; junction bases not matched to a gene: 3. In germline, CDR1 is MDHEN, CDR2 SYDVKM. The DNA for the CDR3 is TGTGCCAGCAGTTTTATGGGACAGGGGAACACTGAAGCTTTCTTT. The encoded protein is CASSFMGQGNTEAFF.

The chain has TRBV5-1 and TRBJ2-7, with D possibly matching TRBD1 (5 bases). This CDR3 spans 14 amino acids. Germline assignment: CDR1 SGHRS and CDR2 YFSETQ. Trimming stripped 4 bases from V and 2 bases from J, with 13 bases between. CDR3 in DNA: TGCGCCAGCAGCCTTATAGACAGAACCTACGAGCAGTACTTC. It codes for CASSLIDRTYEQYF.

This clone was seen a few times. This rearrangement joins TRBV4-3 to TRBJ1-5, with TRBD1 matching over 10 bases. Germline V gene sequence: CDR1 LGHNA, CDR2 YSLEER. The CDR3 has 14 amino acids. Trimming cost V 4 bases and J 4 bases; bases outside gene matches: 1. The CDR3 reads CASSRTGGNQPQHF. The CDR3 DNA sequence: TGCGCCAGCAGCCGGACAGGGGGAAATCAGCCCCAGCATTTT.

Only a few counts were recorded for this clone. This chain joins TRBV6-1 and TRBJ1-5, with 8 bases aligning to TRBD1. The CDR3 is made up of 14 amino acids. The germline CDR1 and CDR2 sequences are MNHNS and SASEGT. V shed 7 bases, J shed 7 bases, and the junction held 9 bases outside the gene matches. The CDR3 is CASTFQGAEQPQHF. The CDR3 coding sequence is TGTGCCAGCACCTTTCAGGGGGCTGAGCAGCCCCAGCATTTT.

The chain recombines TRBV5-4 with TRBJ2-1, with 10 positions matching TRBD2. CDR3 length: 14 amino acids. With V trimmed by 3 bases and J by 9 bases, 6 bases remained unmatched. Germline CDR1 SGHNT, CDR2 YYREEE (reference sequence). CDR3 in DNA: TGTGCCAGCAGCTCCCTAGCGGGAGAGGTTGAGCAGTTCTTC. Protein sequence: CASSSLAGEVEQFF.